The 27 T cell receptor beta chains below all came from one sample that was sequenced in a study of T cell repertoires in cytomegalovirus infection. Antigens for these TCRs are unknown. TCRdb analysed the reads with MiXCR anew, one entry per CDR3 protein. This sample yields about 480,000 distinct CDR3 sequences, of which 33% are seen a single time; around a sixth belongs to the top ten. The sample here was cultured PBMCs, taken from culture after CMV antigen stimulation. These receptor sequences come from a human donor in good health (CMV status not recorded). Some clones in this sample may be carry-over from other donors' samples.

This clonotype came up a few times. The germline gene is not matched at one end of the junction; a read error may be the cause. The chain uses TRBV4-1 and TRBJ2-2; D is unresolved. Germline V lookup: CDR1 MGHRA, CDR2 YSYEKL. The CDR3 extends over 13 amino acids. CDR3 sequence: CASSQDGAGELFF. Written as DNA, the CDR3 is TGTGCCAGCAGCCAAGATGGGGCCGGGGAGCTGTTTTTT.

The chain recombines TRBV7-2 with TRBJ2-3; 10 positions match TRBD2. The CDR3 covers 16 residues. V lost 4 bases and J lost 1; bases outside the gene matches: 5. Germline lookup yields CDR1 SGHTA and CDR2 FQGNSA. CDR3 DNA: TGTGCCAGCAGCTCCAAAGGGACTAGCGGCACAGATACGCAGTATTTT. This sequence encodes CASSSKGTSGTDTQYF.

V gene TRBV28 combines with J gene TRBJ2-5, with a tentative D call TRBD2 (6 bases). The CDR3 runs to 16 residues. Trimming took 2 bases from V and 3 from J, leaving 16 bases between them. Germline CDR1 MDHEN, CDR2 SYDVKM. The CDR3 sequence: CASSLSRDWTKETQYF. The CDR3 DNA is TGTGCCAGCAGTTTAAGCCGGGACTGGACGAAAGAGACCCAGTACTTC.

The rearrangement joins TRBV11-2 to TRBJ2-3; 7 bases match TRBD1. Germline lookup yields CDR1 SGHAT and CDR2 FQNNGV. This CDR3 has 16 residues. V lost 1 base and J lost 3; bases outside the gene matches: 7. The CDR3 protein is CASSLVGGLGTDTQYF. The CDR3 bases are TGTGCCAGCAGCTTAGTAGGGGGCCTAGGGACAGATACGCAGTATTTT.

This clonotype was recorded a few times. This chain's CDR3 is CASSGDSYYEQYF. In DNA, the CDR3 is TGTGCCAGCTCCGGGGACAGCTACTACGAGCAGTACTTC. The chain couples TRBV18 to TRBJ2-7, with TRBD1 matching over 7 bases. After removal of 6 bases from V and 3 bases from J, the junction contained 5 bases not matched to a gene. Germline V gene data show CDR1 as KGHSH and CDR2 as LQKENI. The CDR3 is 13 amino acids.

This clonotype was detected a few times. The CDR3 DNA follows: TGTGCCAGCAGCTTTGCCGGGACGGAGTGGTACGAGCAGTACTTC. Residues: CASSFAGTEWYEQYF. The chain carries TRBV7-9 and TRBJ2-7; D may be TRBD1 or TRBD2 (5 bases each). V lost 3 bases and J 4 bases, leaving 16 bases between the germline ends. This CDR3 contains 15 residues. Germline-derived CDR1 and CDR2 are SEHNR and FQNEAQ (reference sequence).

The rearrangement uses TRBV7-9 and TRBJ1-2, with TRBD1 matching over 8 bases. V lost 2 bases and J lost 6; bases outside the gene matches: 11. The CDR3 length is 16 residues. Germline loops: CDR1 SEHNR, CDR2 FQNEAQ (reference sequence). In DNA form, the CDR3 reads TGTGCCAGCAGCTTATCTGTTGGACAGGGCGATAATGGCTACACCTTC. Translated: CASSLSVGQGDNGYTF.

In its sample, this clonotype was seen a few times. CDR3 amino acids: CASSLRTANTDTQYF. The CDR3 DNA is TGTGCCAGCAGCTTGCGGACAGCCAACACAGATACGCAGTATTTT. The chain joins TRBV5-4 to TRBJ2-3; weak D call: TRBD1 (6 bases). Trimming shortened V by 1 base and J by 2 bases, and 11 bases separated the two germline ends. The CDR3 is 15 residues long. Germline V gene data show CDR1 as SGHNT and CDR2 as YYREEE (reference sequence).

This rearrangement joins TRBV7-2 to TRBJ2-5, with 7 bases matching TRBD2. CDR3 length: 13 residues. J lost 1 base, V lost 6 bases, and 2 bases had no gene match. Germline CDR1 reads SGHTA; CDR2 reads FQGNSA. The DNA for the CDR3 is TGTGCCAGCAGACGGGGGGTCCAAGAGACCCAGTACTTC. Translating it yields CASRRGVQETQYF. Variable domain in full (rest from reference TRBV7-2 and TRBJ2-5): GAGVSQSPSNKVTEKGKDVELRCDPISGHTALYWYRQSLGQGLEFLIYFQGNSAPDKSGLPSDRFSAERTGGSVSTLTIQRTQQEDSAVYLCASRRGVQETQYFGPGTRLLVL.

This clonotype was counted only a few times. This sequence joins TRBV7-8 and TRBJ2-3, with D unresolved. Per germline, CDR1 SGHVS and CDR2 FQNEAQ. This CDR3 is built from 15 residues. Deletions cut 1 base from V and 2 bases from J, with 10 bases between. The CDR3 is CASSLEQTITDTQYF. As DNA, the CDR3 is TGTGCCAGCAGCTTAGAGCAAACGATCACAGATACGCAGTATTTT.

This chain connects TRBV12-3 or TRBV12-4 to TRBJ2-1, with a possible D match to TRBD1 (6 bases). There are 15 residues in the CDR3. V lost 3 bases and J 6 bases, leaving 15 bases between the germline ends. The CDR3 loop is CASSFGGSLTNEQFF. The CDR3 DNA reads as TGTGCCAGCAGTTTTGGGGGCAGCCTAACCAATGAGCAGTTCTTC.

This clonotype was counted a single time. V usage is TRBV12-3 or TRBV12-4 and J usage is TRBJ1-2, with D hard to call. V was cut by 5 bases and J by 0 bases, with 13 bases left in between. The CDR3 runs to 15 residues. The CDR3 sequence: CASSPTGQTNYGYTF. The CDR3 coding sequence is TGTGCCAGCAGTCCGACGGGCCAGACTAACTATGGCTACACCTTC.

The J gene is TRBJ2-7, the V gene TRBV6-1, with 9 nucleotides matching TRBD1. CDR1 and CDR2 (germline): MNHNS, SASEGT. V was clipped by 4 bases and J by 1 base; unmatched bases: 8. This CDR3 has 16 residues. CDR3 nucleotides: TGTGCCAGCAGTGGCACAGGGGGCGCGGGATCCTACGAGCAGTACTTC. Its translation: CASSGTGGAGSYEQYF.

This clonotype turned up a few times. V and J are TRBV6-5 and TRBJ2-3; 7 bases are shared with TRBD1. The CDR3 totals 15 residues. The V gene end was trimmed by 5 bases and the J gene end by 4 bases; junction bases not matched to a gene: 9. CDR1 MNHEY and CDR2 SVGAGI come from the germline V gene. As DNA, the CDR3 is TGTGCCAGCAGTGCGCACAGGGGTGGCGCAGATACGCAGTATTTT. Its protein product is CASSAHRGGADTQYF.

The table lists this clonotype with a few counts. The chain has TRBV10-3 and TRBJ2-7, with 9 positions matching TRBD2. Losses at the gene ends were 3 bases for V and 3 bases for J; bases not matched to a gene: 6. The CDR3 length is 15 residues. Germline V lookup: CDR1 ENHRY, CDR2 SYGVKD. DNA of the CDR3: TGTGCCATCAGTGATCAAGCGGGAGGAGGCTACGAGCAGTACGTC. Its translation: CAISDQAGGGYEQYV.

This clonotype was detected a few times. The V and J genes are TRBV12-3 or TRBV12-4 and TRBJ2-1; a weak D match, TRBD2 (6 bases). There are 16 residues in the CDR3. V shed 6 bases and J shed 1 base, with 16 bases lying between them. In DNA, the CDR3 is TGTGCCAGCAGCCGAACCGGGACTCCTTCCTACAATGAGCAGTTCTTC. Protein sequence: CASSRTGTPSYNEQFF.

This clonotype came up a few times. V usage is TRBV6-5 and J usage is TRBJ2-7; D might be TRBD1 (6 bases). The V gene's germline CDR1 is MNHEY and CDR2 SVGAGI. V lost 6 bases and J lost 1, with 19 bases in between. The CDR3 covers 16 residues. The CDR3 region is CASSGLAGDASYEQYF. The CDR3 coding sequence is TGTGCCAGCAGCGGTCTTGCAGGGGACGCGTCCTACGAGCAGTACTTC.

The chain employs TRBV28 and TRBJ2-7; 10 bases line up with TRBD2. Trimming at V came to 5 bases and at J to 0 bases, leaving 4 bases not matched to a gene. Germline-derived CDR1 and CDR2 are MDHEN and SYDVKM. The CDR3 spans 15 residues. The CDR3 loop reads CASSKTSGLSYEQYF. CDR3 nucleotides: TGTGCCAGCAGTAAGACTAGCGGGCTCTCCTACGAGCAGTACTTC.

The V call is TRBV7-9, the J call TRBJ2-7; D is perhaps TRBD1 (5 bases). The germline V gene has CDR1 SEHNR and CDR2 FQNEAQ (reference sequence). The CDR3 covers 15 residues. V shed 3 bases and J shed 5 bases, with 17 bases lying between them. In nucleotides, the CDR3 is TGTGCCAGCAGCTTCTGGGCAGGGCGGATGAACGAGCAGTACTTC. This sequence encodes CASSFWAGRMNEQYF.

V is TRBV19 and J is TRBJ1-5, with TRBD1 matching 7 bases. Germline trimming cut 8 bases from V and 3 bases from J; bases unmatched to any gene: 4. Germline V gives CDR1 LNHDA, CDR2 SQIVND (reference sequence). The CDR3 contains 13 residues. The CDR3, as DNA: TGTGCCAGTGGGGACAGAAACAATCAGCCCCAGCATTTT. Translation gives CASGDRNNQPQHF.

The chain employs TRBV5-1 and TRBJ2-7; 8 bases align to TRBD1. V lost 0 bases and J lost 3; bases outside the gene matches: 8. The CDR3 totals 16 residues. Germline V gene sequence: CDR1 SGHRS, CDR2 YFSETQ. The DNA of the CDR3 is TGCGCCAGCAGCTTGGGTGGGACAGGCACGGGCTACGAGCAGTACTTC. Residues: CASSLGGTGTGYEQYF.

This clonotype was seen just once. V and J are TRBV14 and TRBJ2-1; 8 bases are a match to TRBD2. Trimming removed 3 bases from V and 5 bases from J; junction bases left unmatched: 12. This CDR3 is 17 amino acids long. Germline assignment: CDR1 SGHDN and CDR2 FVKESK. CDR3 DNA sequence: TGTGCCAGCAGCCAGTTCAGGAGCGGGAGAAAAAACAATGAGCAGTTCTTC. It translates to CASSQFRSGRKNNEQFF. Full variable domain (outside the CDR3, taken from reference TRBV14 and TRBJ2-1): EAGVTQFPSHSVIEKGQTVTLRCDPISGHDNLYWYRRVMGKEIKFLLHFVKESKQDESGMPNNRFLAERTGGTYSTLKVQPAELEDSGVYFCASSQFRSGRKNNEQFFGPGTRLTVL.

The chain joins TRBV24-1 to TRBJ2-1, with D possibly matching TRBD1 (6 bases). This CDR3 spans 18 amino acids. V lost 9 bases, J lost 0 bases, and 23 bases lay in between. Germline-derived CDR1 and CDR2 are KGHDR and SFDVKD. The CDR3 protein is CATGGSGPAPTSYNEQFF. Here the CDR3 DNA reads TGTGCCACCGGGGGCTCAGGCCCTGCTCCGACCTCCTACAATGAGCAGTTCTTC.

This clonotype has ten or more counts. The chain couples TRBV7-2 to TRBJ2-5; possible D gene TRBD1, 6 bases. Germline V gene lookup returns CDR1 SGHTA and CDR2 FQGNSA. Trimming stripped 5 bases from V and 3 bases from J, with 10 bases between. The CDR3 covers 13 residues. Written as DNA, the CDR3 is TGTGCCAGCAGCACCCACAGGGAAGAGACCCAGTACTTC. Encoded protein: CASSTHREETQYF.

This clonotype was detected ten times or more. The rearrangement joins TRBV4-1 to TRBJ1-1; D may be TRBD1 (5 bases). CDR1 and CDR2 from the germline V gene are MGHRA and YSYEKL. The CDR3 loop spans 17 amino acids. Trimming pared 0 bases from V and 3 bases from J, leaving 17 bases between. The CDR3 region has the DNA TGCGCCAGCAGCCAAGATCCAGACAGCCATGTTTACACTGAAGCTTTCTTT. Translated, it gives CASSQDPDSHVYTEAFF.

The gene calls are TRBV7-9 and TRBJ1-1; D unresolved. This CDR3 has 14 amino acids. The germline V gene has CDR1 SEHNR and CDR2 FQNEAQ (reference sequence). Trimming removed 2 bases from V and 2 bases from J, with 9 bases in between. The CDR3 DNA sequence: TGTGCCAGCAGCTTACGCGGGGATAACACTGAAGCTTTCTTT. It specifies CASSLRGDNTEAFF.

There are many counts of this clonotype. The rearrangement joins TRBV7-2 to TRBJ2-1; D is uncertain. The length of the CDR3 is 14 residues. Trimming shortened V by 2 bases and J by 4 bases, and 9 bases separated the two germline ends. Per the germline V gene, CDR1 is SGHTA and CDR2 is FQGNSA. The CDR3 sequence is CASSLYNRYNEQFF. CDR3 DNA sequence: TGTGCCAGCAGCTTATACAACCGTTACAATGAGCAGTTCTTC.